Listed below are T cell receptor beta chains from one sample, sequenced in a study of cytomegalovirus exposure and HLA in healthy donors. The assay was immunoSEQ multiplex PCR, and TCRdb's table has in-frame clones only and misses some. The top ten clones hold 1.5% to 2% of a sample with approximately 150,000 clones, over 60% of them seen once. Sequenced: PBMCs. Receptors were obtained from a man aged 35 to 55 in good health and CMV-seronegative. The CDR3 runs from the conserved cysteine through the conserved F or W.

TRBV4-3	TRBJ2-3	19	CASSQDLGQTITSTDTQYF
TRBV15	TRBJ1-4	14	CATSLQGSDEKLFF
TRBV5-5	TRBJ1-2	17	CASSPWGLDRANYGYTF
TRBV28	TRBJ1-5	17	CASSTATGVEGNQPQHF
TRBV5-6	TRBJ2-3	15	CASSVRVPSTDTQYF
TRBV4-1	TRBJ2-3	18	CASSRGLAGSRGTDTQYF
TRBV7-9	TRBJ1-2	14	CASSFPDRGDGYTF
TRBV2	TRBJ1-1	15	CASSGEGALNTEAFF
TRBV7-9	TRBJ2-3	15	CASSRAGSSTDTQYF
TRBV5-6	TRBJ2-7	15	CASSLAAGPTYEQYF
TRBV7-9	TRBJ2-3	16	CASSHPGGPSTDTQYF
TRBV7-6	TRBJ2-3	17	CASSPLAGGGATDTQYF
TRBV28	TRBJ2-7	14	CASSPDTIAYEQYF
TRBV12-2	TRBJ2-1	18	CASRLPDLGLAAYNEQFF
TRBV5-1	TRBJ2-3	15	CASSSGQGGTDTQYF
TRBV29-1	TRBJ2-3	15	CSADPTAIRTDTQYF
TRBV7-9	TRBJ1-2	15	CSSSPEDRANYGYTF
TRBV5-1	TRBJ1-1	15	CASSTDRDVNTEAFF
TRBV6-5	TRBJ1-4	14	CASSYGGNNEKLFF
TRBV2	TRBJ1-5	14	CASSWTGSNQPQHF
TRBV10-3	TRBJ2-7	15	CAISPAGTGVYEQYF
TRBV15	TRBJ2-7	16	CATSRDTLAGWGEQYF
TRBV10-3	TRBJ2-7	15	CAISAPGQGLYEQYF
TRBV4-3	TRBJ2-1	14	CASSPSHTWDEQFF
TRBV7-9	TRBJ1-2	14	CASSLRAGNYGYTF